A single sample is the source of the 20 T cell receptor beta chains below, sequenced in a study of monozygotic twins with cystic fibrosis. TCRdb keeps only in-frame clones here, not all; method: immunoSEQ multiplex PCR. The table shows 32,000 or so clones, with more than 90% occurring only once. Input material: blood. The origin of the receptors is a girl aged 2 to 9 with cystic fibrosis.

The chain recombines TRBV5-6 with TRBJ2-5; D remains ambiguous. There are 13 residues in the CDR3. Trimming cost V 1 base and J 2 bases, with 6 bases left between them. From germline, CDR1 is SGHDT and CDR2 YYEEEE. The CDR3 region has the DNA TGTGCCAGCAGCTTGTATGTTCAAGAGACCCAGTACTTC. Translated: CASSLYVQETQYF. The complete variable domain, with remaining parts taken from reference TRBV5-6 and TRBJ2-5, reads DAGVTQSPTHLIKTRGQQVTLRCSPKSGHDTVSWYQQALGQGPQFIFQYYEEEERQRGNFPDRFSGHQFPNYSSELNVNALLLGDSALYLCASSLYVQETQYFGPGTRLLVL.

The chain joins TRBV7-2 to TRBJ2-1; TRBD2 matches at 9 bases. The V gene end was trimmed by 2 bases and the J gene end by 8 bases; junction bases not matched to a gene: 1. CDR1 is SGHTA and CDR2 is FQGNSA in the germline V gene. This CDR3 has 13 residues. This CDR3 is CASSLSSGDEQFF. The CDR3 region has the DNA TGTGCCAGCAGCTTATCTAGCGGGGATGAGCAGTTCTTC. The entire variable domain, with the rest obtained from reference TRBV7-2 and TRBJ2-1, is as follows: GAGVSQSPSNKVTEKGKDVELRCDPISGHTALYWYRQSLGQGLEFLIYFQGNSAPDKSGLPSDRFSAERTGGSVSTLTIQRTQQEDSAVYLCASSLSSGDEQFFGPGTRLTVL.

J is TRBJ1-2 and V is TRBV29-1; D not certain. The germline CDR1 and CDR2 sequences are SQVTM and ANQGSEA. The CDR3 extends over 12 amino acids. V gave up 4 bases and J gave up 2 bases, with 8 bases separating them. CDR3: CSVGRQNYGYTF. CDR3 in DNA: TGCAGCGTTGGGAGGCAGAACTATGGCTACACCTTC.

The chain links TRBV6-5 to TRBJ1-1; the D is unclear. V was shortened by 3 bases and J by 4 bases, with 12 bases between the two germline ends. Per germline, CDR1 MNHEY and CDR2 SVGAGI. The CDR3 covers 14 residues. The CDR3, as DNA: TGTGCCAGCAGTTATTCAGACTGGGGCACTGAAGCTTTCTTT. It is translated as CASSYSDWGTEAFF.

The chain joins TRBV7-9 to TRBJ2-5, with D perhaps matching TRBD2 (6 bases). V lost 3 bases and J lost 1, with 12 bases in between. Germline assignment: CDR1 SEHNR and CDR2 FQNEAQ (reference sequence). This CDR3 region has 15 residues. The CDR3 DNA reads as TGTGCCAGCAGCTTGGGAGTAGCGGCCCAAGAGACCCAGTACTTC. Translated, it gives CASSLGVAAQETQYF.

This clone appeared a few times. V and J are TRBV4-1 and TRBJ1-6, with a tentative D call TRBD1 (6 bases). The CDR3 runs 16 residues. V dropped 1 base and J dropped 9 bases, with 16 bases sitting between them. Looked up from germline, CDR1 is MGHRA and CDR2 is YSYEKL. Here the CDR3 reads CASSQGRARGISPLHF. CDR3 in DNA: TGCGCCAGCAGCCAAGGTCGCGCAAGGGGGATTTCACCCCTCCACTTT.

The chain joins TRBV30 to TRBJ1-5; tentatively, D is TRBD1 (5 bases). Trimming removed 2 bases from V and 7 bases from J, with 15 bases in between. The germline V gene has CDR1 GTSNPN and CDR2 SVGIG (reference sequence). This CDR3 has 14 residues. The CDR3 reads CAWSSPQGAQPQHF. CDR3 in DNA: TGTGCCTGGAGTAGCCCGCAGGGTGCGCAGCCCCAGCATTTT.

The V gene is TRBV5-1, the J gene TRBJ2-3, with TRBD2 matching over 7 bases. CDR1 is SGHRS and CDR2 is YFSETQ in the germline V gene. This CDR3 has 18 amino acids. V lost 4 bases and J lost 0; bases outside the gene matches: 14. For the CDR3, the DNA is TGCGCCAGCAGCCCGGTTGGGGGAGGGACCTTTAGCACAGATACGCAGTATTTT. This encodes CASSPVGGGTFSTDTQYF.

This rearrangement joins TRBV27 to TRBJ1-2, with 7 bases fitting TRBD1. The germline gives CDR1 MNHEY, CDR2 SMNVEV (reference sequence). The CDR3 runs to 17 residues. The V gene end was trimmed by 0 bases and the J gene end by 7 bases; junction bases not matched to a gene: 14. For the CDR3, the DNA is TGTGCCAGCAGTTTATCAACAGGGGAAGGAGGACTAGGTGGCTACACCTTC. This translates into CASSLSTGEGGLGGYTF.

The V call is TRBV7-2, the J call TRBJ2-7; TRBD1 might be the D (5 bases). Germline V gene sequence: CDR1 SGHTA, CDR2 FQGNSA. There are 15 residues in the CDR3. With 1 base removed from V and 0 bases from J, the gap between germline ends came to 10 bases. For the CDR3, the DNA is TGTGCCAGCAGCTTAGAGTGGACAAGCTCCTACGAGCAGTACTTC. This codes for CASSLEWTSSYEQYF.

J is TRBJ1-5 and V is TRBV21-1; the table's TRBD1 call for D was not verified on the DNA. TRBV21-1 is flagged as a pseudogene. This CDR3 is built from 17 residues. CDR3 residues: CASSKASINRGGQPQHF. CDR3 coding DNA: TGTGCCAGCAGCAAAGCTTCGATTAACAGGGGTGGCCAGCCCCAGCATTTT.

The chain combines TRBV7-9 with TRBJ1-1; TRBD1 aligns across 7 bases. V shed 5 bases, J shed 1 base, and the junction held 4 bases outside the gene matches. The CDR3 runs 14 residues. CDR1 and CDR2 (germline): SEHNR, FQNEAQ (reference sequence). Written as DNA, the CDR3 is TGTGCCAGCAGCAATTGGGACAGGAACACTGAAGCTTTCTTT. Translating it yields CASSNWDRNTEAFF.

The V and J genes are TRBV30 and TRBJ1-2; 10 bases line up with TRBD1. CDR1 GTSNPN and CDR2 SVGIG come from the germline V gene (reference sequence). The CDR3 covers 16 residues. After removal of 0 bases from V and 6 bases from J, the junction contained 10 bases not matched to a gene. The CDR3 DNA reads as TGTGCCTGGAGTGTAACTTGGGACAGGGGAAGGGATGGCTACACCTTC. As protein: CAWSVTWDRGRDGYTF.

The genes are TRBV6-1 and TRBJ2-3; 7 bases line up with TRBD1. This CDR3 region has 17 residues. Germline V gene sequence: CDR1 MNHNS, CDR2 SASEGT. Unmatched junction bases numbered 12, after V lost 4 bases and J lost 2 bases. The CDR3 sequence is CASSAGGQLLYTDTQYF. The CDR3 nucleotides are TGTGCCAGCAGTGCTGGGGGACAGCTTCTCTACACAGATACGCAGTATTTT.

This chain uses TRBV6-1 with TRBJ1-1; TRBD1 matches at 7 bases. The CDR3 is made up of 18 amino acids. The trim removed 2 bases at V and 5 bases at J, leaving 17 bases unmatched. Germline CDR1 is MNHNS and CDR2 is SASEGT. CDR3 sequence reads: CASSELSVGQYLRTEAFF. The CDR3 DNA sequence: TGTGCCAGCAGTGAATTAAGCGTGGGACAGTATCTCAGGACTGAAGCTTTCTTT.

This chain connects TRBV30 to TRBJ1-3; D is unresolved. Trimming removed 1 base from V and 4 bases from J, with 2 bases in between. This CDR3 has 11 residues. Germline V CDR1 and CDR2: GTSNPN, SVGIG (reference sequence). The CDR3 DNA is TGTGCCTGGAGTGACGGAAACACCATATATTTT. Its protein is CAWSDGNTIYF. The variable domain in full, completed from reference TRBV30 and TRBJ1-3, reads SQTIHQWPATLVQPVGSPLSLECTVEGTSNPNLYWYRQAAGRGLQLLFYSVGIGQISSEVPQNLSASRPQDRQFILSSKKLLLSDSGFYLCAWSDGNTIYFGEGSWLTVV.

The rearrangement joins TRBV19 to TRBJ1-2; 10 nucleotides align to TRBD1. The CDR3 loop spans 14 amino acids. Germline CDR1 is LNHDA and CDR2 is SQIVND (reference sequence). The ends lost 4 bases at V and 5 bases at J; junction bases unmatched: 4. The CDR3 DNA sequence: TGTGCCAGTAGTACTCGGGACAGGGGATATGGCTACACCTTC. It codes for CASSTRDRGYGYTF.

This clone was counted a single time. The V call is TRBV9, the J call TRBJ1-1; 12 bases match TRBD1. Trimming took 3 bases from V and 3 from J; bases not matched to a gene: 9. CDR3 length: 17 residues. Germline-derived CDR1 and CDR2 are SGDLS and YYNGEE. DNA for the CDR3: TGTGCCAGCAGCGGGACGGGGACAGGGGGCCCCTACACTGAAGCTTTCTTT. Protein product: CASSGTGTGGPYTEAFF.

This chain connects TRBV7-6 to TRBJ2-7; D is perhaps TRBD1 or TRBD2 (5 bases each). Germline V gene data show CDR1 as SGHVS and CDR2 as FNYEAQ. CDR3 length: 15 amino acids. Trimming took 4 bases from V and 2 from J, leaving 15 bases between them. Here the CDR3 reads CASSSRDDHPYEQYF. Written as DNA, the CDR3 is TGTGCCAGCAGCTCTCGGGACGACCATCCCTACGAGCAGTACTTC.

The chain links TRBV5-1 to TRBJ2-5, with D uncertain. V shed 2 bases and J shed 0 bases, with 8 bases lying between them. The germline gives CDR1 SGHRS, CDR2 YFSETQ. The CDR3 consists of 14 residues. The CDR3 here is CASSFNLYQETQYF. The CDR3 DNA is TGCGCCAGCAGCTTCAATTTGTACCAAGAGACCCAGTACTTC. Variable domain in full (rest from reference TRBV5-1 and TRBJ2-5): KAGVTQTPRYLIKTRGQQVTLSCSPISGHRSVSWYQQTPGQGLQFLFEYFSETQRNKGNFPGRFSGRQFSNSRSEMNVSTLELGDSALYLCASSFNLYQETQYFGPGTRLLVL.